Listed here are 6 T cell receptor beta chains from one sample, sequenced in a study of shared clonotypes between healthy human individuals. Naive CD8 cells, CD45RO-negative and positively selected for CCR7, excluded terminally differentiated effector memory CD45RA+ cells. Sequencing used immunoSEQ multiplex PCR; TCRdb keeps in-frame clones, though not all of them. The data show more than 600,000 clones, about 90% seen once. Sequenced input: naive CD8+ T cells sorted from blood. The receptors come from a man aged 25 to 40 in good health.

The J gene is TRBJ2-7, the V gene TRBV7-3; 7 bases map to TRBD1. The CDR3 is 15 amino acids. V was pared by 2 bases and J by 2 bases, with 6 bases of the junction left unmatched. In germline, CDR1 is SGHTA, CDR2 FQGTGA. Here the CDR3 reads CASSLFPGGTYEQYF. The DNA of the CDR3 is TGTGCCAGCAGCTTATTCCCAGGGGGTACCTACGAGCAGTACTTC.

The rearrangement uses TRBV5-1 and TRBJ2-2; the match to TRBD1 covers 7 bases. CDR1 SGHRS and CDR2 YFSETQ come from the germline V gene. CDR3 size: 16 residues. V gave up 4 bases and J gave up 4 bases; unmatched junction bases: 10. CDR3 residues: CASSQRQGFGTGELFF. The CDR3 nucleotides read TGCGCCAGCAGCCAAAGACAGGGCTTCGGCACCGGGGAGCTGTTTTTT.

This clone was seen a single time. The chain employs TRBV28 and TRBJ1-1; D call uncertain. Germline V gene data show CDR1 as MDHEN and CDR2 as SYDVKM. With 3 bases removed from V and 8 bases from J, the gap between germline ends came to 16 bases. This CDR3 is built from 14 residues. The CDR3 is CASSFRRLYIEAFF. DNA of the CDR3: TGTGCCAGCAGTTTCAGGCGGCTTTACATCGAAGCTTTCTTT.

The V and J genes are TRBV7-2 and TRBJ2-1, with 9 positions matching TRBD2. The CDR3 contains 16 residues. The J segment lost 3 bases and the V segment lost 4 bases, leaving 7 bases of the junction unmatched. CDR1 is SGHTA and CDR2 is FQGNSA in the germline V gene. As DNA, the CDR3 is TGTGCCAGCAGCTCTTTGGCTAGCGGGAACTACAATGAGCAGTTCTTC. Its translation is CASSSLASGNYNEQFF.

V usage is TRBV4-3 and J usage is TRBJ2-7; TRBD1 or TRBD2 may be the D gene (5 bases each). Trimming left V 6 bases short and J 1 base short, with 13 bases between. This CDR3 comprises 14 residues. Germline V gives CDR1 LGHNA, CDR2 YSLEER. The CDR3 nucleotides are TGCGCCAGCAGTGAAAGGGACGGATCCTACGAGCAGTACTTC. Translating it yields CASSERDGSYEQYF.

This chain joins TRBV27 and TRBJ2-3, with a possible D match to TRBD2 (6 bases). V dropped 7 bases and J dropped 2 bases, with 10 bases sitting between them. The CDR3 runs to 13 residues. Germline values: CDR1 MNHEY, CDR2 SMNVEV (reference sequence). CDR3 amino acids: CASTSAATDTQYF. The DNA for the CDR3 is TGTGCCAGCACTAGCGCTGCCACAGATACGCAGTATTTT.